This TCR beta chain was captured in a study of response to subunit inactivated influenza vaccine. TCRdb re-called the RT-PCR reads through MiXCR, storing one row per CDR3 protein. The table shows roughly 570,000 distinct CDR3 sequences, with 10% to 15% occurring only once. Study-wide results and limits: There was a suggestion from the authors that each seasonal influenza vaccination recruits few new T cells.

This clonotype was counted between two and nine times. What it recognizes is unknown. This sample comprised PBMCs from blood, obtained roughly 47 days after vaccination. The TCR sequence derives from a man aged 45 to 65 who received an inactivated influenza vaccine.

The CDR3 sequence: CATGRAGDTQYF. In DNA, the CDR3 is TGTGCCACAGGCCGGGCAGGAGATACGCAGTATTTT. The V gene is TRBV28, the J gene TRBJ2-3; D is ambiguous. Trimming took off 10 bases at V and 5 bases at J, with 13 bases between the two ends. The CDR3 sequence is 12 residues long. CDR1 and CDR2 from the germline V gene are MDHEN and SYDVKM.